Below are 5 T cell receptor beta chains sequenced from a single sample in a study of T cells after yellow fever vaccination. TCRdb re-derived calls from the 5' RACE reads in MiXCR, one entry per CDR3 protein. This sample has about 340,000 distinct CDR3 sequences, with roughly an eighth found just once. Here the sequenced sample was CD4+ T cells sorted from PBMCs, taken 15 days after the yellow fever booster vaccination. The receptors derive from a man between 18 and 29 years old who received the YFV17D yellow fever vaccine.

In nucleotides, the CDR3 is TGCGCCAGCCAAACCGGCAGTTTGGCAGATACGCAGTATTTT. It is translated as CASQTGSLADTQYF. The V gene is TRBV5-1, the J gene TRBJ2-3; D remains ambiguous. The CDR3 spans 14 residues. The germline V gene has CDR1 SGHRS and CDR2 YFSETQ. V lost 7 bases to trimming and J lost 4 bases, with 16 bases between them.

This clonotype turned up a few times. The V call is TRBV6-6, the J call TRBJ2-6; possible D gene TRBD1, 6 bases. Trimming took 4 bases from V and 1 from J, leaving 14 bases between them. CDR3 length: 17 amino acids. Germline CDR1 MNHNY, CDR2 SVGAGI (reference sequence). The chain's CDR3 is CASSSYRDPSGANVLTF. The CDR3 DNA follows: TGTGCCAGCAGTTCTTACAGGGATCCTTCTGGGGCCAACGTCCTGACTTTC.

The V call is TRBV5-5, the J call TRBJ1-2; the D gene is possibly TRBD1 (5 bases). This CDR3 comprises 13 residues. Germline CDR1 reads SGHKS; CDR2 reads YYEKEE (reference sequence). The V end lost 6 bases, the J end lost 7 bases, and 16 bases lay between the germline ends. In DNA, the CDR3 is TGTGCCAGCACCTCATGGGGGTCCGGTGGCTACACCTTC. It yields the protein CASTSWGSGGYTF.

The rearrangement joins TRBV5-1 to TRBJ1-3, with no clear D. This CDR3 contains 14 residues. Germline CDR1 is SGHRS and CDR2 is YFSETQ. V was cut by 3 bases and J by 3 bases, with 10 bases left in between. CDR3 region: CASSSEGFGNTIYF. The CDR3 DNA follows: TGCGCCAGCAGCTCCGAAGGATTTGGAAACACCATATATTTT. Full variable domain (remainder filled in from reference TRBV5-1 and TRBJ1-3): KAGVTQTPRYLIKTRGQQVTLSCSPISGHRSVSWYQQTPGQGLQFLFEYFSETQRNKGNFPGRFSGRQFSNSRSEMNVSTLELGDSALYLCASSSEGFGNTIYFGEGSWLTVV.

There are a few counts of this clonotype. The chain carries TRBV5-6 and TRBJ2-3, with D tentatively TRBD1 or TRBD2 (5 bases each). The length of the CDR3 is 17 residues. CDR1 is SGHDT, CDR2 YYEEEE, per germline. The V end was cut by 2 bases, the J end by 4 bases, with 20 bases between. The CDR3 DNA is TGTGCCAGCAGCTTCCGGCTAAGGGGACGAGGTTCAGATACGCAGTATTTT. The encoded protein is CASSFRLRGRGSDTQYF.